These 3 T cell receptor beta chains share one sample of origin, sequenced in a study of T-cell reconstitution after alpha-beta-depleted transplantation in children. Preparation of the TCRbeta library was carried out with unique molecular identifiers. TCRdb analysed the PCR reads with MiXCR anew, one entry per CDR3 protein. Of about 980,000 distinct CDR3 sequences in the sample, about 31% are singletons; the top ten hold about 28%. This sample comprised PBMCs, mostly from graft donor cells, obtained 360 days after TCRalphabeta/CD19-depleted stem cell transplant. These receptors came from a boy in the first two years of life who had a stem cell transplant for SCID, so the T cells may come from the graft donor.

CDR3 in DNA: TGCGCCAGCAGCCAGCAAAGGGGAACGGAAGAGACCCAGTACTTC. It encodes CASSQQRGTEETQYF. This chain connects TRBV4-1 to TRBJ2-5; maybe TRBD1 (5 bases). Trimming took off 3 bases at V and 3 bases at J, with 14 bases between the two ends. Germline loops: CDR1 MGHRA, CDR2 YSYEKL. The CDR3 has 15 residues.

The rearrangement links TRBV4-1 to TRBJ2-2; D is perhaps TRBD1 (5 bases). Trimming cost V 3 bases and J 5 bases, with 7 bases left between them. Germline lookup yields CDR1 MGHRA and CDR2 YSYEKL. This CDR3 is 13 amino acids long. The CDR3 protein is CASSQSGTGELFF. CDR3 nucleotide sequence: TGCGCCAGCAGCCAGTCAGGGACCGGGGAGCTGTTTTTT.

This clonotype was picked up many times. This chain links TRBV29-1 with TRBJ2-7; tentative D call: TRBD2 (6 bases). Germline CDR1 reads SQVTM; CDR2 reads ANQGSEA. The CDR3 extends over 12 amino acids. Trimming left V 0 bases short and J 3 bases short, with 6 bases between. The CDR3 loop is CSVEEGGYEQYF. CDR3 sequence (DNA): TGCAGCGTTGAAGAGGGAGGCTACGAGCAGTACTTC.